One sample yielded the 16 T cell receptor beta chains listed below, sequenced in a study of blood T cell repertoires in COVID-19 (dated by TCRdb to about 2020). Library preparation used the immunoSEQ multiplex PCR assay. Drawn from immuneACCESS, this table holds only the in-frame rearrangements with V and J called that TCRdb kept. Clones are partly lost; checked studies trace under half to an unresolved V gene and leave the rest unexplained. The sample table holds 50,000 or so clones, of which approximately 88% were seen once. The ten largest clonotypes hold about 28% of the sample. Material for sequencing was peripheral blood. The receptors come from a human donor in a cohort sampled during active COVID-19.

The CDR3 region is CASSRDYQETQYF. The CDR3 DNA follows: TGTGCCAGCAGCCGGGACTACCAAGAGACCCAGTACTTC. This chain connects TRBV7-2 to TRBJ2-5; tentatively, D is TRBD2 (6 bases). CDR1 SGHTA and CDR2 FQGNSA come from the germline V gene. CDR3 length equals 13 residues. The ends were cut back, 5 bases at V and 0 bases at J, with 7 bases in the middle.

The V call is TRBV30, the J call TRBJ1-5, with D perhaps matching TRBD1 (6 bases). The V and J ends lost 0 bases and 7 bases respectively, with 13 bases between them. The CDR3 is 14 residues long. Germline V gene data show CDR1 as GTSNPN and CDR2 as SVGIG (reference sequence). The chain's CDR3 is CAWSVRGGGQPQHF. The CDR3 coding sequence is TGTGCCTGGAGTGTACGAGGGGGTGGGCAGCCCCAGCATTTT. Based on the CDR3 plus reference TRBV30 and TRBJ1-5, the full variable domain is SQTIHQWPATLVQPVGSPLSLECTVEGTSNPNLYWYRQAAGRGLQLLFYSVGIGQISSEVPQNLSASRPQDRQFILSSKKLLLSDSGFYLCAWSVRGGGQPQHFGDGTRLSIL.

The V call is TRBV5-1, the J call TRBJ1-1, with D possibly being TRBD1 (5 bases). The CDR3 contains 14 residues. Between the trimmed V and J ends, which lost 3 bases and 1 base, there was a span of 10 bases. Germline CDR1 SGHRS, CDR2 YFSETQ. CDR3 sequence reads: CASSSTDSNTEAFF. The CDR3 bases are TGCGCCAGCAGCTCGACAGACTCGAACACTGAAGCTTTCTTT.

This chain connects TRBV19 to TRBJ1-5, with D maybe TRBD1 (6 bases). The CDR3 loop spans 15 amino acids. The germline CDR1 and CDR2 sequences are LNHDA and SQIVND (reference sequence). Trimming took off 7 bases at V and 2 bases at J, with 15 bases between the two ends. The CDR3 protein is CASTELWTGNQPQHF. The CDR3 DNA reads TGTGCCAGTACCGAGCTTTGGACAGGCAATCAGCCCCAGCATTTT.

The chain links TRBV5-1 to TRBJ2-3, with TRBD2 matching over 7 bases. Germline V gene sequence: CDR1 SGHRS, CDR2 YFSETQ. This CDR3 has 16 residues. The ends lost 4 bases at V and 0 bases at J; junction bases unmatched: 8. CDR3 protein: CASSVRGGPSTDTQYF. CDR3 sequence (DNA): TGCGCCAGCAGCGTGCGGGGAGGGCCTAGCACAGATACGCAGTATTTT.

This sequence joins TRBV10-1 and TRBJ2-3; 9 bases are a match to TRBD2. Germline V gives CDR1 WNHNN, CDR2 SYGVQD (reference sequence). The CDR3 loop spans 17 amino acids. V lost 0 bases and J lost 4; bases outside the gene matches: 8. Here the CDR3 reads CASSESKAGGSPDTQYF. The CDR3 bases are TGCGCCAGCAGTGAGTCGAAGGCGGGGGGGTCCCCAGATACGCAGTATTTT.

The gene calls are TRBV18 and TRBJ1-3; D not resolved. Trimming took 3 bases from V and 4 from J, leaving 13 bases between them. Germline lookup yields CDR1 KGHSH and CDR2 LQKENI. This CDR3 region has 15 residues. CDR3 DNA sequence: TGTGCCAGCTCACCCCGGGGAGGGTCCGGAAACACCATATATTTT. Its protein is CASSPRGGSGNTIYF.

This chain connects TRBV9 to TRBJ1-4; TRBD1 matches 10 bases. V shed 3 bases and J 4 bases; nucleotides not matched to a gene: 6. The germline CDR1 and CDR2 sequences are SGDLS and YYNGEE. This CDR3 has 16 amino acids. The CDR3 spells CASSAGQGKDNEKLFF. The CDR3 nucleotides read TGTGCCAGCAGCGCGGGACAGGGGAAAGATAATGAAAAACTGTTTTTT.

Notes on this clone: This sample also contains other DNA sequences that code for the same CDR3. The CDR3 is CASSSGLAGGTGELFF. CDR3 nucleotide sequence: TGTGCCAGCAGCTCCGGACTAGCGGGAGGGACCGGGGAGCTGTTTTTT. The chain links TRBV7-2 to TRBJ2-2, with TRBD2 identical over 15 bases. This CDR3 has 16 residues. CDR1 SGHTA and CDR2 FQGNSA come from the germline V gene. V was clipped by 4 bases and J by 5 bases; unmatched bases: 2.

The chain recombines TRBV19 with TRBJ2-5; D is perhaps TRBD1 (6 bases). V shed 7 bases and J shed 1 base, with 13 bases lying between them. Germline V gene sequence: CDR1 LNHDA, CDR2 SQIVND (reference sequence). The CDR3 contains 14 residues. The CDR3 spells CASTPTGLQETQYF. As DNA, the CDR3 is TGTGCCAGTACTCCGACAGGACTCCAAGAGACCCAGTACTTC.

The CDR3 sequence: CASSPQTGTGELFF. Written as DNA, the CDR3 is TGTGCCAGCAGCCCCCAGACTGGCACCGGGGAGCTGTTTTTT. V and J are TRBV3-1 (or the pseudogene TRBV3-2) and TRBJ2-2; no definite D call. The CDR3 is made up of 14 amino acids. V lost 4 bases and J 4 bases, leaving 10 bases between the germline ends. Germline CDR1 and CDR2: LGHDT and YNNKEL (reference sequence).

This chain joins TRBV12-3 or TRBV12-4 and TRBJ1-1; perhaps TRBD1 as D (5 bases). V was cut by 1 base and J by 6 bases, with 9 bases left in between. CDR3 length equals 13 residues. In DNA form, the CDR3 reads TGTGCCAGCAGTTTAGGGGGGGACGCTGAAGCTTTCTTT. Translation: CASSLGGDAEAFF.

This chain uses TRBV4-1 with TRBJ1-4; 9 bases map to TRBD1. Germline-derived CDR1 and CDR2 are MGHRA and YSYEKL. This CDR3 region has 18 residues. V was clipped by 1 base and J by 11 bases; unmatched bases: 17. CDR3 amino acids: CASSQGWTGDQPIGKLFF. As DNA, the CDR3 is TGCGCCAGCAGCCAAGGTTGGACAGGGGACCAACCGATCGGGAAACTGTTTTTT.

The V and J genes are TRBV28 and TRBJ1-5; D is undetermined. The CDR3 loop spans 14 amino acids. Per the germline V gene, CDR1 is MDHEN and CDR2 is SYDVKM. Trimming left V 4 bases short and J 0 bases short, with 7 bases between. The CDR3 DNA reads as TGTGCCAGCAGTTCAACAGTTAGCAATCAGCCCCAGCATTTT. Protein: CASSSTVSNQPQHF.

The rearrangement joins TRBV23-1 to TRBJ2-3; no firm D call. TRBV23-1 is noted as an ORF with a role that remains uncertain. V lost 5 bases and J lost 0, with 6 bases in between. This CDR3 contains 13 residues. The CDR3 region is CASSYNSTDTQYF. The CDR3 DNA follows: TGCGCCAGCAGTTATAATAGCACAGATACGCAGTATTTT.

This clone was seen just once. The CDR3 spells CASSGMTETQYF. CDR3 in DNA: TGTGCCAGCAGCGGAATGACTGAGACCCAGTACTTC. This sequence joins TRBV9 and TRBJ2-5; D gene uncertain. From germline, CDR1 is SGDLS and CDR2 YYNGEE. Deletions cut 3 bases from V and 5 bases from J, with 8 bases between. CDR3 length equals 12 residues.